This entry is about one TCR beta chain. The antigen remains unidentified. CDR1 is LNHDA, CDR2 SQIVND, per germline (reference sequence). The CDR3 covers 13 residues. V trimming: 6 bases; J trimming: 7 bases; junction bases outside the gene matches: 6. The data were taken from a study of cytomegalovirus exposure and HLA in healthy donors. Study-level findings and limits: For most TCR sequences rarity was the rule, although some public TCRs occurred in many donors.

Sequenced by immunoSEQ multiplex PCR; TCRdb stores in-frame clones only, minus some. The data contain some 130,000 clones, almost 85% of them singletons. The V call is TRBV19, the J call TRBJ2-1, with 7 bases lining up with TRBD2. The source is a man younger than 45 in good health and CMV-seropositive. Sequencing was carried out using PBMCs. The CDR3 DNA reads TGTGCCAGTAGAGGGAGCGGGGCTAATGAGCAGTTCTTC. It yields the protein CASRGSGANEQFF.